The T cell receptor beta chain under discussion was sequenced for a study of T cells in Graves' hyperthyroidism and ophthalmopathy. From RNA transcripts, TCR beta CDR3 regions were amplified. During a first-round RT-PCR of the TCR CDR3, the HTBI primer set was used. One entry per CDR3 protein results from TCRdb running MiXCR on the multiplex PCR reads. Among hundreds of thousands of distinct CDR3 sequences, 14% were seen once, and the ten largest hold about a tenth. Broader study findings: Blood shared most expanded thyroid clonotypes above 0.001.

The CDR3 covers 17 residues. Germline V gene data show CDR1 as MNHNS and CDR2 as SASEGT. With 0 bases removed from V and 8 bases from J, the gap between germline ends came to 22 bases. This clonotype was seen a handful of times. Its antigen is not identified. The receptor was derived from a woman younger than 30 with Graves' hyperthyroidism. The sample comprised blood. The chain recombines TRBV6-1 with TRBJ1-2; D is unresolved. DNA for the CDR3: TGTGCCAGCAGTGAAGCTTCTGGACCGTTATACTCTAAAGGCTACACCTTC. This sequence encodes CASSEASGPLYSKGYTF.